One sample yielded the 5 T cell receptor beta chains listed below, sequenced in a study of blood T cell repertoires in COVID-19. Profiled with immunoSEQ multiplex PCR; TCRdb holds only in-frame clones, not every one. The sample shows about 220,000 clones, 88% of them seen only once. Source material: PBMCs or T cells enriched from blood (not recorded which). These receptors all stem from a woman in her twenties or thirties who had recovered from COVID-19.

This rearrangement joins TRBV5-4 to TRBJ1-1, with TRBD1 identical over 7 bases. This CDR3 comprises 14 residues. From germline, CDR1 is SGHNT and CDR2 YYREEE (reference sequence). Trimming took 4 bases from V and 0 from J; bases not matched to a gene: 3. The CDR3 coding sequence is TGTGCCAGCAGCCTAGGGACAGTGAACACTGAAGCTTTCTTT. Translating it yields CASSLGTVNTEAFF.

The chain is built from TRBV10-3 and TRBJ2-5; 7 bases align to TRBD1. This CDR3 contains 15 residues. Germline CDR1 ENHRY, CDR2 SYGVKD. Trimming cost V 3 bases and J 3 bases; bases outside gene matches: 7. The CDR3, as DNA: TGTGCCATCAGTGATTCGGGACAGTTGAAAGAGACCCAGTACTTC. Encoded protein: CAISDSGQLKETQYF.

This sequence joins TRBV19 and TRBJ1-1; D gene unclear. The V and J ends lost 9 bases and 0 bases respectively, with 14 bases between them. The CDR3 totals 14 residues. From germline, CDR1 is LNHDA and CDR2 SQIVND (reference sequence). For the CDR3, the DNA is TGTGCCAGCCGCAGGTGGGTCATGAACACTGAAGCTTTCTTT. Its protein is CASRRWVMNTEAFF.

This clone appeared a few times. The rearrangement links TRBV18 to TRBJ1-1; a weak D match, TRBD1 (6 bases). The V end was cut by 5 bases, the J end by 10 bases, with 17 bases between. There are 13 residues in the CDR3. Germline V gene sequence: CDR1 KGHSH, CDR2 LQKENI. The CDR3 here is CASSTDWEGVAFF. The CDR3 DNA follows: TGTGCCAGCTCAACCGACTGGGAGGGGGTAGCTTTCTTT.

The chain couples TRBV7-2 to TRBJ2-5, with 8 bases identical to TRBD2. The CDR3 has 17 residues. The V gene end was trimmed by 1 base and the J gene end by 0 bases; junction bases not matched to a gene: 7. Germline V gene lookup returns CDR1 SGHTA and CDR2 FQGNSA. The CDR3 region has the DNA TGTGCCAGCAGCTTAGGGCAGCGGGGGATTTACCAAGAGACCCAGTACTTC. This gives the protein CASSLGQRGIYQETQYF.